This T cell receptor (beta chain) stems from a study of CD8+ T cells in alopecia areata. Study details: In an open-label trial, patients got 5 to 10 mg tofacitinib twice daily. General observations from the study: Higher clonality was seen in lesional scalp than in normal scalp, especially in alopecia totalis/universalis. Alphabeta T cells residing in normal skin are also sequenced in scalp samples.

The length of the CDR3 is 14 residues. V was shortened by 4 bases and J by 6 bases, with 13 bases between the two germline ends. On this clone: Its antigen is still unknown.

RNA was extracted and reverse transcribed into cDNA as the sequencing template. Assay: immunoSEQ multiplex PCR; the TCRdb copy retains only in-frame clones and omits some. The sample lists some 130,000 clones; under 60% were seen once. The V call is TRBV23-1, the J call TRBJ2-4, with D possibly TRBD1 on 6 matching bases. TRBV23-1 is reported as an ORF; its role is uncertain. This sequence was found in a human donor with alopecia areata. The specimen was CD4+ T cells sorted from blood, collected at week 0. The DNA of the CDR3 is TGCGCCAGCAGTCCCCCAGGGGTAGGAAACATTCAGTACTTC. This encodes CASSPPGVGNIQYF.